Described below is a single TCR beta chain sequence and its context. The sample comes from a study of cytotoxic CD8 clonotypes in ibrutinib-treated CLL. Study-wide context: Partial responses numbered approximately 24 and complete responses 2; after a median about six years, roughly 14 stayed remitted and around 12 progressed.

The V gene's germline CDR1 is SNHLY and CDR2 FYNNEI. This CDR3 is 13 amino acids long. Between the trimmed V and J ends, which lost 1 base and 7 bases, there was a span of 7 bases. The method was immunoSEQ multiplex PCR; TCRdb's version includes in-frame clones alone and lacks a portion of them. The table records more than 200,000 clones, 60% to 75% of them present only once. This TCR was sampled from a human donor with chronic lymphocytic leukemia. The source material was PBMCs, sampled after 24 months of ibrutinib treatment. This chain connects TRBV2 to TRBJ1-4; no definite D call. The chain's CDR3 is CASSEEIAEKLFF. DNA of the CDR3: TGTGCCAGCAGTGAAGAGATCGCTGAAAAACTGTTTTTT.